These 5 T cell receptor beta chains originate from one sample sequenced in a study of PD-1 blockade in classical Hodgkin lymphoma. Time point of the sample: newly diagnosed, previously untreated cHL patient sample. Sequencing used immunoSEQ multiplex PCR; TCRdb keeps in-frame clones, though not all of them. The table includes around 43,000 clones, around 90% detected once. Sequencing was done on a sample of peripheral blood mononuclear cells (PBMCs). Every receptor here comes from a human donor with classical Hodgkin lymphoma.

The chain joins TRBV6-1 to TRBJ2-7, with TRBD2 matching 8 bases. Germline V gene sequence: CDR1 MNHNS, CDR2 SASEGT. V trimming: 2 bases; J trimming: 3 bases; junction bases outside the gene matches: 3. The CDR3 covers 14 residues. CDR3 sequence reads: CASSEPGLDYEQYV. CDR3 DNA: TGTGCCAGCAGTGAACCGGGACTAGACTACGAGCAGTACGTC.

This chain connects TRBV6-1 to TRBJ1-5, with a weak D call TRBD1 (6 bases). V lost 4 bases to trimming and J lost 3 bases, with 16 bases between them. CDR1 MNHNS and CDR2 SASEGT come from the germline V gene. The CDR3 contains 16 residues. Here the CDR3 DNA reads TGTGCCAGCAGTGCACGGGCAGGGGATAACAATCAGCCCCAGCATTTT. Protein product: CASSARAGDNNQPQHF.

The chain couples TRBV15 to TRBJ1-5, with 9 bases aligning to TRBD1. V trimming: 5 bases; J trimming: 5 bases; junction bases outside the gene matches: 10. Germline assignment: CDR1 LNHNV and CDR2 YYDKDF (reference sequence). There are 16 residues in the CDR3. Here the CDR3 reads CATSRYGTGTDQPQHF. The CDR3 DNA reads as TGTGCCACCAGCCGTTACGGGACAGGGACAGATCAGCCCCAGCATTTT.

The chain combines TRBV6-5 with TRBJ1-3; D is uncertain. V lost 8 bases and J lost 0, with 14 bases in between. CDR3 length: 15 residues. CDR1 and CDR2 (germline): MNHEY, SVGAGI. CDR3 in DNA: TGTGCCAGCCTCCGTAACTCCTTCTCTGGAAACACCATATATTTT. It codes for CASLRNSFSGNTIYF.

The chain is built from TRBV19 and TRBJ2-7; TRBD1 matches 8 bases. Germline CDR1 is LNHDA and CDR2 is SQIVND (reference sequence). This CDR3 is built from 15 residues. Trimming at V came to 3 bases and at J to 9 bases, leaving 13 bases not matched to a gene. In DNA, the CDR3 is TGTGCCAGTAGTATCGGAGGCAGGGGGCGCTTTGGGCAGTACTTC. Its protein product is CASSIGGRGRFGQYF.